The entry that follows covers one T cell receptor beta chain sequence. Its specificity is not known. 60 Vbeta and 13 Jbeta primers were used in PCR. TCRdb's copy holds only in-frame clones and misses some; the assay was immunoSEQ multiplex PCR. The profile shows 59,000 or so clones, 85% of them singletons. These data belong to a study of cytomegalovirus exposure and HLA in healthy donors. Findings of the study overall: A later analysis reported that several of the most significant clusters appeared to be linked to common viral pathogens, among them Epstein-Barr virus. Most TCR sequences were seen very rarely across donors, but some public TCRs occurred in many.

This CDR3 is built from 13 residues. Germline V CDR1 and CDR2: LNHDA, SQIVND (reference sequence). V lost 4 bases and J lost 6, with 13 bases in between. The rearrangement joins TRBV19 to TRBJ2-7, with D possibly matching TRBD2 (6 bases). The clonotype was recovered from a female donor in good health and CMV-seronegative. The specimen was PBMCs. The chain's CDR3 is CASSNPGLGEQYF. The CDR3 bases are TGTGCCAGTAGTAACCCGGGACTCGGCGAGCAGTACTTC.